The 29 T cell receptor beta chains in this list originate from one sample, sequenced in a study of regulatory T cells in long-lasting Graves disease. Through Arm-PCR of CDR3 regions and iRepertoire HTBI primers, TCR beta libraries were built. TCRdb reanalysed the multiplex PCR reads using MiXCR and keeps one entry per CDR3 protein. The sample has some 340,000 distinct CDR3 sequences, roughly 24% seen once. Time point reported: persistent/refractory GD, antithyroid drugs over 5 years with positive TRAb. PBMC-extracted RNA yielded the TCR library. The sequenced sample was peripheral blood mononuclear cells (PBMCs), obtained when the disease was refractory, from a patient treated with antithyroid drugs. Every receptor here comes from a woman aged 40 to 50 with Graves disease.

The chain has TRBV10-3 and TRBJ2-1; 14 bases line up with TRBD2. The CDR3 runs to 22 residues. V trimming: 10 bases; J trimming: 0 bases; junction bases outside the gene matches: 23. In germline, CDR1 is ENHRY, CDR2 SYGVKD. CDR3: CATRGVGYGGTSGSTSYNEQFF. In DNA form, the CDR3 reads TGTGCCACCCGTGGAGTTGGCTATGGCGGGACTAGCGGGAGTACCTCCTACAATGAGCAGTTCTTC.

Note on this clonotype: The germline gene is not matched at one end of the junction; a read error may be the cause. The CDR3 loop is CASSYSSDTQYF. CDR3 nucleotides: TGTGCCAGCAGTTACTCGTCAGATACGCAGTATTTT. This chain links TRBV6-4 with TRBJ2-3; D is ambiguous. The germline CDR1 and CDR2 sequences are MRHNA and SNTAGT. The CDR3 is made up of 12 amino acids.

The chain uses TRBV19 and TRBJ2-4, with a possible D match to TRBD2 (5 bases). The ends were cut back, 3 bases at V and 4 bases at J, with 22 bases in the middle. Germline V gene data show CDR1 as LNHDA and CDR2 as SQIVND (reference sequence). CDR3 size: 18 residues. Here the CDR3 reads CASSMLFVGALNKNIQYF. The CDR3 DNA reads as TGTGCCAGTAGTATGTTGTTCGTGGGAGCGTTGAATAAAAACATTCAGTACTTC.

This clonotype occurred many times. This chain uses TRBV28 with TRBJ2-7, with 10 bases identical to TRBD1. The length of the CDR3 is 16 residues. Germline V gives CDR1 MDHEN, CDR2 SYDVKM. Trimming removed 7 bases from V and 3 bases from J; junction bases left unmatched: 12. The CDR3 bases are TGTGCCAGCACCCCCTTTCTCCGGGACAGGGGCTACGAGCAGTACTTC. Encoded protein: CASTPFLRDRGYEQYF.

This clonotype was observed at least ten times. The rearrangement links TRBV7-2 to TRBJ1-1; the D gene is possibly TRBD1 (5 bases). V was clipped by 1 base and J by 4 bases, with 13 bases between them. The germline V gene encodes CDR1 SGHTA and CDR2 FQGNSA. The CDR3 is 15 amino acids. This CDR3 is CASSLVSGGSTEAFF. The CDR3 DNA is TGTGCCAGCAGCTTAGTCTCGGGGGGGAGCACTGAAGCTTTCTTT.

This clonotype was recorded at least ten times. The chain couples TRBV7-9 to TRBJ2-2; a weak D match, TRBD1 (6 bases). Trimming stripped 6 bases from V and 3 bases from J, with 14 bases between. CDR1 and CDR2 (germline): SEHNR, FQNEAQ (reference sequence). The CDR3 has 15 amino acids. The CDR3 loop reads CASSPRQAYTGELFF. The CDR3 DNA reads TGTGCCAGCAGTCCCCGACAGGCGTACACCGGGGAGCTGTTTTTT.

This clonotype occurred a few times. V usage is TRBV7-8 and J usage is TRBJ2-7; D may be TRBD1 or TRBD2 (5 bases each). Germline assignment: CDR1 SGHVS and CDR2 FQNEAQ. The CDR3 has 18 amino acids. The V end lost 1 base, the J end lost 7 bases, and 26 bases lay between the germline ends. The CDR3 sequence: CASSLVDQAGSVSQEQYF. The CDR3 bases are TGTGCCAGCAGCTTAGTTGATCAGGCAGGGAGCGTTTCGCAAGAGCAGTACTTC.

As for this clonotype: A junction boundary mismatches the germline segment, possibly from a read error. This chain links TRBV12-3 or TRBV12-4 with TRBJ1-1; D uncertain. CDR3 length: 14 amino acids. CDR3 amino acids: CANSPFEGAEQAFF. For the CDR3, the DNA is TGTGCCAACAGTCCCTTTGAGGGCGCGGAGCAAGCTTTCTTT.

This clonotype was counted only a few times. The chain has TRBV5-1 and TRBJ2-5; the match to TRBD1 covers 11 bases. The J segment lost 7 bases and the V segment lost 4 bases, leaving 9 bases of the junction unmatched. The CDR3 runs 15 residues. The germline gives CDR1 SGHRS, CDR2 YFSETQ. CDR3 DNA: TGCGCCAGCAGCCCTGCTGGACAGGGGGCTGGGACCCAGTACTTC. It encodes CASSPAGQGAGTQYF.

This clonotype has just a few counts. The chain joins TRBV28 to TRBJ1-4; D may be TRBD1 (6 bases). In germline, CDR1 is MDHEN, CDR2 SYDVKM. CDR3 length: 15 residues. V was clipped by 4 bases and J by 8 bases, with 17 bases between them. The CDR3 here is CASSSTRGLGEKLFF. In DNA form, the CDR3 reads TGTGCCAGCAGTTCAACCAGGGGTTTGGGGGAAAAACTGTTTTTT.

This clonotype was recorded a few times. The chain is built from TRBV19 and TRBJ2-2, with a weak D call TRBD1 (5 bases). Looked up from germline, CDR1 is LNHDA and CDR2 is SQIVND (reference sequence). Trimming removed 3 bases from V and 5 bases from J, with 13 bases in between. The CDR3 extends over 15 amino acids. The CDR3 region has the DNA TGTGCCAGTAGTATTCAGGGTTATACAACCGGGGAGCTGTTTTTT. It translates to CASSIQGYTTGELFF.

In its sample, this clonotype was seen a few times. V and J are TRBV2 and TRBJ2-3; no definite D call. CDR1 SNHLY and CDR2 FYNNEI come from the germline V gene. The CDR3 runs 10 residues. The V end was cut by 7 bases, the J end by 8 bases, with 7 bases between. The CDR3 reads CASNNGTQYF. The CDR3 DNA reads TGTGCCAGCAACAACGGTACGCAGTATTTT.

This clonotype was counted only a few times. The gene calls are TRBV20-1 and TRBJ1-5; TRBD1 is a possible D gene (5 bases). From germline, CDR1 is DFQATT and CDR2 SNEGSKA (reference sequence). CDR3 length equals 13 residues. Trimming shortened V by 0 bases and J by 5 bases, and 8 bases separated the two germline ends. The DNA for the CDR3 is TGCAGTGCTAGAGAGGACAAGGATCAGCCCCAGCATTTT. It is translated as CSAREDKDQPQHF.

This chain joins TRBV30 and TRBJ1-1; D is ambiguous. This CDR3 is built from 14 residues. Germline V gives CDR1 GTSNPN, CDR2 SVGIG (reference sequence). V was cut by 0 bases and J by 3 bases, with 11 bases left in between. The CDR3 loop is CAWSVGGVDTEAFF. For the CDR3, the DNA is TGTGCCTGGAGTGTGGGCGGAGTCGACACTGAAGCTTTCTTT.

This clonotype was seen only a few times. In nucleotides, the CDR3 is TGCAGTGCTAGAGACAGGGGGGATGAGTGGGAAAAACTGTTTTTT. This encodes CSARDRGDEWEKLFF. J is TRBJ1-4 and V is TRBV20-1; 7 bases agree with TRBD1. V gave up 0 bases and J gave up 8 bases; unmatched junction bases: 9. Germline V gene data show CDR1 as DFQATT and CDR2 as SNEGSKA (reference sequence). This CDR3 has 15 residues.

The gene calls are TRBV6-2 or TRBV6-3 and TRBJ2-7, with D maybe TRBD1 (6 bases). Germline CDR1 and CDR2: MNHEY and SVGEGT. Between the trimmed V and J ends, which lost 6 bases and 3 bases, there was a span of 21 bases. This CDR3 contains 16 residues. This CDR3 is CASSRTEGVGVYEQYF. For the CDR3, the DNA is TGTGCCAGCAGCCGAACAGAGGGGGTTGGAGTCTACGAGCAGTACTTC.

Notes on this clonotype: Given a much more abundant clone one base away, this may be a read error. This chain uses TRBV20-1 with TRBJ2-5, with 10 bases lining up with TRBD1. The CDR3 runs to 10 residues. Germline V gene lookup returns CDR1 DFQATT and CDR2 SNEGSKA (reference sequence). The CDR3 here is CNAQTGTGVF. CDR3 nucleotide sequence: TGCAATGCTCAGACCGGGACAGGGGTTTTC.

This clonotype has a count of ten or more. This chain joins TRBV20-1 and TRBJ2-7; D not resolved. The germline CDR1 and CDR2 sequences are DFQATT and SNEGSKA (reference sequence). The V gene lost 6 bases and the J gene lost 4 bases, with 10 bases spanning the gap. The CDR3 covers 11 residues. The CDR3 DNA sequence: TGCAGTGCAAAAGACACTTACGAGCAGTACTTC. This gives the protein CSAKDTYEQYF.

This clonotype was seen ten or more times. The chain recombines TRBV6-1 with TRBJ2-7; possibly TRBD2 for D (5 bases). The CDR3 spans 14 residues. V shed 2 bases and J shed 2 bases, with 10 bases lying between them. Germline CDR1 is MNHNS and CDR2 is SASEGT. CDR3 coding DNA: TGTGCCAGCAGTGAATTTAGCGCCGCCTACGAGCAGTACTTC. It encodes CASSEFSAAYEQYF.

This clonotype was observed many times. This rearrangement joins TRBV28 to TRBJ2-5; 7 nucleotides agree with TRBD1. The germline CDR1 and CDR2 sequences are MDHEN and SYDVKM. This CDR3 contains 15 residues. J lost 7 bases, V lost 5 bases, and 13 bases had no gene match. CDR3 sequence reads: CASSPGQLLWVTQYF. As DNA, the CDR3 is TGTGCCAGCAGTCCGGGACAGCTCCTCTGGGTGACCCAGTACTTC.

This clonotype has more than one count but fewer than ten. V and J are TRBV9 and TRBJ1-2; D might be TRBD1 (5 bases). V was clipped by 4 bases and J by 2 bases, with 12 bases between them. CDR3 size: 14 residues. Germline loops: CDR1 SGDLS, CDR2 YYNGEE. CDR3 residues: CASSRLTGNYGYTF. The CDR3 DNA sequence: TGTGCCAGCAGCCGACTAACAGGCAACTATGGCTACACCTTC.

The V call is TRBV9, the J call TRBJ2-5; tentative D call: TRBD2 (7 bases). V was trimmed by 6 bases and J by 1 base, leaving 13 bases between them. Germline V CDR1 and CDR2: SGDLS, YYNGEE. The CDR3 totals 14 residues. Written as DNA, the CDR3 is TGTGCCAGCACCGGAGGGGGGGGCCAAGAGACCCAGTACTTC. Protein: CASTGGGGQETQYF.

The genes are TRBV20-1 and TRBJ2-2, with D uncertain. The germline CDR1 and CDR2 sequences are DFQATT and SNEGSKA (reference sequence). CDR3 length: 17 residues. The ends were cut back, 2 bases at V and 2 bases at J, with 18 bases in the middle. CDR3 in amino acids: CSARNERSPPNTGELFF. The CDR3 nucleotides read TGCAGTGCTAGAAACGAGCGCTCACCTCCCAACACCGGGGAGCTGTTTTTT.

Only a few counts were recorded for this clonotype. In nucleotides, the CDR3 is TGTGCCAGCAGTCTCCCGGGACAGGGTCACGAGCAGTACTTC. Translation gives CASSLPGQGHEQYF. The chain carries TRBV3-1 and TRBJ2-7, with TRBD1 matching 9 bases. Germline V gene data show CDR1 as LGHDT and CDR2 as YNNKEL (reference sequence). The CDR3 extends over 14 amino acids. V shed 6 bases, J shed 5 bases, and the junction held 8 bases outside the gene matches.

This clonotype was counted at least ten times. The chain has TRBV20-1 and TRBJ2-5; 9 nucleotides line up with TRBD1. Losses at the gene ends were 4 bases for V and 4 bases for J; bases not matched to a gene: 7. Germline lookup yields CDR1 DFQATT and CDR2 SNEGSKA (reference sequence). This CDR3 comprises 14 residues. CDR3 loop: CSATGQTGGETQYF. For the CDR3, the DNA is TGCAGTGCTACCGGACAGACAGGGGGAGAGACCCAGTACTTC.

This clonotype was counted between two and nine times. This CDR3 reads CSVDPGDPSTEAFF. CDR3 DNA sequence: TGCAGCGTTGATCCAGGCGATCCGAGCACTGAAGCTTTCTTT. V and J are TRBV29-1 and TRBJ1-1, with D hard to call. Trimming took off 3 bases at V and 4 bases at J, with 15 bases between the two ends. This CDR3 has 14 amino acids. CDR1 and CDR2 from the germline V gene are SQVTM and ANQGSEA.

This clonotype was seen many times. This sequence joins TRBV20-1 and TRBJ2-5, with a weak D call TRBD1 (5 bases). CDR3 length: 12 residues. V shed 6 bases and J shed 2 bases, with 10 bases lying between them. Germline CDR1 is DFQATT and CDR2 is SNEGSKA (reference sequence). The CDR3 loop is CSAPRTQETQYF. The CDR3 nucleotides are TGCAGTGCCCCTAGGACACAAGAGACCCAGTACTTC.

The chain is built from TRBV5-6 and TRBJ2-3; D possibly corresponds to TRBD1 (6 bases). In germline, CDR1 is SGHDT, CDR2 YYEEEE. The CDR3 has 18 residues. V was shortened by 0 bases and J by 2 bases, with 19 bases between the two germline ends. CDR3 coding DNA: TGTGCCAGCAGCTTGGCGGCCGGAAGGGGGACCTACACAGATACGCAGTATTTT. This codes for CASSLAAGRGTYTDTQYF. Together with reference TRBV5-6 and TRBJ2-3, the CDR3 gives the full variable domain: DAGVTQSPTHLIKTRGQQVTLRCSPKSGHDTVSWYQQALGQGPQFIFQYYEEEERQRGNFPDRFSGHQFPNYSSELNVNALLLGDSALYLCASSLAAGRGTYTDTQYFGPGTRLTVL.

This chain joins TRBV29-1 and TRBJ2-6; TRBD1 matches at 9 bases. The CDR3 has 16 amino acids. Germline lookup yields CDR1 SQVTM and CDR2 ANQGSEA. V lost 4 bases, J lost 4 bases, and 8 bases stayed unmatched. CDR3 in amino acids: CSVVGDRVSGANVLTF. CDR3 bases: TGCAGCGTTGTCGGGGACAGGGTATCCGGGGCCAACGTCCTGACTTTC.